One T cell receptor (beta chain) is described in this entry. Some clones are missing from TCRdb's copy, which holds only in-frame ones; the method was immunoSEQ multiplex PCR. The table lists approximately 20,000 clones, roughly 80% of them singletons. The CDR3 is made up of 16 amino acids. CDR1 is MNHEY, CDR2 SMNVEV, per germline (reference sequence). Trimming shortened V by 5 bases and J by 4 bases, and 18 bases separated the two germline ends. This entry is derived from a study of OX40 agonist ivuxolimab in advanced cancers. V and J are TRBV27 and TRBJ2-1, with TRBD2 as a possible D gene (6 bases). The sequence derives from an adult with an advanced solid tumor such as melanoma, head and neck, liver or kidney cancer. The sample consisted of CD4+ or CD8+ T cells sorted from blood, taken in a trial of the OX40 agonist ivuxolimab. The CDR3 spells CASSLESQGLYNEQFF. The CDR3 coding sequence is TGTGCCAGCAGTCTCGAGTCCCAGGGACTGTACAATGAGCAGTTCTTC.